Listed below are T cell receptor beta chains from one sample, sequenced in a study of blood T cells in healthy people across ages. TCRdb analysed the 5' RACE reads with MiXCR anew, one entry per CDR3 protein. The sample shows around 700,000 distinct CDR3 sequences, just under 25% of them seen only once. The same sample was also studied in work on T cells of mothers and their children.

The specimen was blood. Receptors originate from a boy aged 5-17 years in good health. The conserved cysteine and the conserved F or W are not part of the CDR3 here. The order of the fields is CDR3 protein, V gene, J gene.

CDR3 protein: ASSLDFASYEQY; V gene: TRBV7-2; J gene: TRBJ2-7
CDR3 protein: ASSIAAGYTIY; V gene: TRBV19; J gene: TRBJ1-3
CDR3 protein: ASSLMIRAGYPYEQY; V gene: TRBV7-6; J gene: TRBJ2-7
CDR3 protein: AISEPGTGGGQQY; V gene: TRBV10-3; J gene: TRBJ2-7
CDR3 protein: ASSPGSGYEQY; V gene: TRBV5-1; J gene: .
CDR3 protein: ASRTRGLIETQY; V gene: TRBV27; J gene: TRBJ2-5
CDR3 protein: ASSSDVGEGNQPQH; V gene: TRBV4-1; J gene: TRBJ1-5
CDR3 protein: SVREVGQY; V gene: TRBV29-1; J gene: TRBJ2-3
CDR3 protein: ASSLVQGAGEQF; V gene: TRBV7-3; J gene: TRBJ2-1
CDR3 protein: ASSQEDRGLYGYT; V gene: TRBV3-1; J gene: TRBJ1-2
CDR3 protein: ASSLVPAGNGNTIY; V gene: TRBV7-2; J gene: TRBJ1-3
CDR3 protein: ASSLGGVSSYEQY; V gene: TRBV6-5; J gene: TRBJ2-7
CDR3 protein: SVRGKLLQETQY; V gene: TRBV29-1; J gene: TRBJ2-5
CDR3 protein: ASSDPLESYNEQF; V gene: TRBV7-8; J gene: TRBJ2-1
CDR3 protein: AGSQQWPRGEQF; V gene: TRBV4-2; J gene: TRBJ2-1
CDR3 protein: ASKENSYEQY; V gene: TRBV6-6; J gene: TRBJ2-7
CDR3 protein: AKGGGQTQY; V gene: TRBV6-1; J gene: TRBJ2-5
CDR3 protein: ASSYLPANYGYT; V gene: TRBV6-2/TRBV6-3; J gene: TRBJ1-2
CDR3 protein: ASSSLAGWQETQY; V gene: TRBV7-2; J gene: TRBJ2-5
CDR3 protein: ASRPGGGSNEQF; V gene: TRBV7-3; J gene: .
CDR3 protein: SVEGTPGTEAF; V gene: TRBV29-1; J gene: TRBJ1-1
CDR3 protein: ASSLLGPPNTEAF; V gene: TRBV7-2; J gene: TRBJ1-1
CDR3 protein: ASGTNSGANVLT; V gene: TRBV3-1; J gene: TRBJ2-6
CDR3 protein: ASSGRGADNEKLF; V gene: TRBV3-1; J gene: TRBJ1-4
CDR3 protein: ASSQGLQYNEQF; V gene: TRBV3-1; J gene: .
CDR3 protein: ASSFGWRAGGPGSDTQY; V gene: TRBV5-5; J gene: TRBJ2-3
CDR3 protein: SASKGERIGGYT; V gene: TRBV20-1; J gene: TRBJ1-2
CDR3 protein: SARSPLAGIETQY; V gene: TRBV20-1; J gene: TRBJ2-5
CDR3 protein: ASSPTPGQGKETQY; V gene: TRBV28; J gene: TRBJ2-5
CDR3 protein: ASSLDPGLLGNEQF; V gene: TRBV7-9; J gene: .
CDR3 protein: ASRIQGYGGSPLH; V gene: TRBV27; J gene: TRBJ1-6
CDR3 protein: ASSRSDGTYEQY; V gene: TRBV11-1; J gene: TRBJ2-7
CDR3 protein: ASSLRDGLY; V gene: TRBV7-9; J gene: TRBJ2-1
CDR3 protein: ATSGDTQY; V gene: TRBV10-3; J gene: TRBJ2-3
CDR3 protein: ASSTAMGETEAF; V gene: TRBV7-9; J gene: TRBJ1-1
CDR3 protein: SVDSGVDTQY; V gene: TRBV29-1; J gene: TRBJ2-3
CDR3 protein: SVEGWEGETQY; V gene: TRBV29-1; J gene: .
CDR3 protein: ASSLAPEYEQY; V gene: TRBV7-6; J gene: TRBJ2-7
CDR3 protein: SARAGSGRAEFKTQY; V gene: TRBV20-1; J gene: TRBJ2-5
CDR3 protein: ASSEGLRNEQF; V gene: TRBV5-1; J gene: .
CDR3 protein: ASSSTFGQGRGYT; V gene: TRBV11-2; J gene: TRBJ1-2
CDR3 protein: ASSESPGSTDTQY; V gene: TRBV10-1; J gene: TRBJ2-3